This T cell receptor (beta chain) was identified during a study of blood T cell repertoires in COVID-19. Study context: COVID-19 samples collected from the United States, Italy and Spain covered acute and convalescent phases. PBMCs, B-cell-depleted T cells, or T cells were the source of the cDNA or gDNA that made up the material.

In the authors' workflow: Researchers report that nucleated cell counts were estimated from reference gene primer amplification. The method was immunoSEQ multiplex PCR; TCRdb's version includes in-frame clones alone and lacks a portion of them. Clone size and V and J calls were adopted from that table, with D and trimming inferred from the DNA. This table holds tens of thousands of clones, roughly 82% found once. The sample comprised peripheral blood. The source of this sequence is an older woman with acute or convalescent COVID-19.

CDR3 bases: TGTGCCAGCAGCCCTGGAAGCGGGAGGGCCCGAAACAATGAGCAGTTCTTC. Translation: CASSPGSGRARNNEQFF. The rearrangement links TRBV9 to TRBJ2-1, with 10 bases that match TRBD2. The CDR3 has 17 residues. Germline V CDR1 and CDR2: SGDLS, YYNGEE. Trimming removed 4 bases from V and 5 bases from J; junction bases left unmatched: 12. The full variable domain, rest sourced from reference TRBV9 and TRBJ2-1, is DSGVTQTPKHLITATGQRVTLRCSPRSGDLSVYWYQQSLDQGLQFLIQYYNGEERAKGNILERFSAQQFPDLHSELNLSSLELGDSALYFCASSPGSGRARNNEQFFGPGTRLTVL.